This TCR beta chain was captured in a study of blood T cell repertoires in COVID-19. Across the study: COVID-19 samples, acute and convalescent, were from the United States, Italy and Spain. PBMCs, B-cell-depleted T cells, or T cells provided the cDNA or gDNA that made up the material.

In the authors' methods: How many nucleated cells were present was estimated from reference gene primer amplification. Libraries were prepared by immunoSEQ multiplex PCR; TCRdb keeps only in-frame clonotypes and omits some of them. The DNA gave D and trimming, while V, J and clone size come from that table. The sample includes about 200,000 clones, more than 65% of them seen just once. This CDR3 has 15 residues. Germline CDR1 is MNHEY and CDR2 is SVGAGI. J gave up 1 base and V 6 bases, and 5 bases lay outside the gene matches. The rearrangement links TRBV6-5 to TRBJ2-2; 7 bases align to TRBD1. The sequenced sample was peripheral blood. This sequence was found in a human donor in a cohort sampled during active COVID-19. CDR3 loop: CASSPTGLNTGELFF. The CDR3 DNA follows: TGTGCCAGCAGCCCGACAGGGTTGAACACCGGGGAGCTGTTTTTT.